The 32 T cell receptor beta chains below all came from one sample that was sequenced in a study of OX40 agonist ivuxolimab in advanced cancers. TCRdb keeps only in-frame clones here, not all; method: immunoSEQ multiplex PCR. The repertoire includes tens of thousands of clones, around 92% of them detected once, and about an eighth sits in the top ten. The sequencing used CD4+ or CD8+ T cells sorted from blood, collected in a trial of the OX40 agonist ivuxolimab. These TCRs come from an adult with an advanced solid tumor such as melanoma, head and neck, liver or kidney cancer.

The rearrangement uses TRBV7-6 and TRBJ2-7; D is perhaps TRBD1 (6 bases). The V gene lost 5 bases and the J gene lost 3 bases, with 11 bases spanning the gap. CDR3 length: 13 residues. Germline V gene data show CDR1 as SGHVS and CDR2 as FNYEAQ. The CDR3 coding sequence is TGTGCCAGCAGCGCCGGACAGAGCTACGAGCAGTACTTC. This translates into CASSAGQSYEQYF.

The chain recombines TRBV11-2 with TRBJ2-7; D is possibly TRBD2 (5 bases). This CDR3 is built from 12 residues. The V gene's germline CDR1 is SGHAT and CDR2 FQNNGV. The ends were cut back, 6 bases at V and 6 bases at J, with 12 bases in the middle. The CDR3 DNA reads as TGTGCCAGCAGTTGGACTGATTTCGAGCAGTACTTC. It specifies CASSWTDFEQYF.

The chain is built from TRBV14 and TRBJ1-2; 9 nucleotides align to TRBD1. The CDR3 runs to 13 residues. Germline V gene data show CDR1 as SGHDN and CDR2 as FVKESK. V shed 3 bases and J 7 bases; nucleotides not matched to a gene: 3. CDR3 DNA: TGTGCCAGCAGCCAGGGACAGGGTCCTGGCTACACCTTC. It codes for CASSQGQGPGYTF.

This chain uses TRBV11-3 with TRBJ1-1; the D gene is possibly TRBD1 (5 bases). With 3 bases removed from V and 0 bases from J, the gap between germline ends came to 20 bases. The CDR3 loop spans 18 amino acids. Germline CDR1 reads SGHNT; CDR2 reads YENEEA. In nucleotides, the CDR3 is TGTGCCAGCAGCTTCGAGGAGACAGACCCCGTAATGAACACTGAAGCTTTCTTT. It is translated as CASSFEETDPVMNTEAFF. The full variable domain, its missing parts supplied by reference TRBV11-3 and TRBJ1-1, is EAGVVQSPRYKIIEKKQPVAFWCNPISGHNTLYWYLQNLGQGPELLIRYENEEAVDDSQLPKDRFSAERLKGVDSTLKIQPAELGDSAVYLCASSFEETDPVMNTEAFFGQGTRLTVV.

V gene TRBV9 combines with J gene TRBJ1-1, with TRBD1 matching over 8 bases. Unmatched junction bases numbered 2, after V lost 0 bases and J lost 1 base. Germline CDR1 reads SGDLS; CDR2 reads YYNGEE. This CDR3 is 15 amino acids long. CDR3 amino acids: CASSVGTGQNTEAFF. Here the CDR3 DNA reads TGTGCCAGCAGCGTAGGGACAGGGCAGAACACTGAAGCTTTCTTT.

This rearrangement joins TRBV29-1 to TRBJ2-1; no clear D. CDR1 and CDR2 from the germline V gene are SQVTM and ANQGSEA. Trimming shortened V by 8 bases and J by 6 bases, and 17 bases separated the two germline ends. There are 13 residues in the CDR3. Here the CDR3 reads CSPMAIQLNEQFF. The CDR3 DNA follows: TGCAGCCCTATGGCGATTCAACTCAATGAGCAGTTCTTC.

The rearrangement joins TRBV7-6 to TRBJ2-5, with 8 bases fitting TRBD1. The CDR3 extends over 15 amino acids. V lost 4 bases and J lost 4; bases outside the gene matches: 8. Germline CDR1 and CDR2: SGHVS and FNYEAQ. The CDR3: CASSSQDRDRETQYF. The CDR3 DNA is TGTGCCAGCAGCTCCCAGGACAGGGATCGAGAGACCCAGTACTTC.

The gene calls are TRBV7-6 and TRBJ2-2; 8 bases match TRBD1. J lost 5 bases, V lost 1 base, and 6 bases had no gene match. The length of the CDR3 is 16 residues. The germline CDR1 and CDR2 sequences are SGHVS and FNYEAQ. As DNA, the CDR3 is TGTGCCAGCAGCTTAGTCGGACAGGGTGGAACCGGGGAGCTGTTTTTT. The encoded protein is CASSLVGQGGTGELFF.

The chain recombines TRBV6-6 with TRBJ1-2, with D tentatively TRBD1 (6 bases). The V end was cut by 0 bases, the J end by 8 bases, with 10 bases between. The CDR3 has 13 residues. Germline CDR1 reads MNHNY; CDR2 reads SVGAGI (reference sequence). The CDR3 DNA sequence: TGTGCCAGCAGTTACTCGACCGGGGGCGGCTACACCTTC. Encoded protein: CASSYSTGGGYTF.

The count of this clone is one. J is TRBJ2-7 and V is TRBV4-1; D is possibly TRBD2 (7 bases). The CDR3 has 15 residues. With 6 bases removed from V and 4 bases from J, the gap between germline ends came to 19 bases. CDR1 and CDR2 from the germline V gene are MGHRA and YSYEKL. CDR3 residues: CASREVGGQKYEQYF. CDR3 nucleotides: TGCGCCAGCAGGGAGGTCGGGGGGCAAAAATACGAGCAGTACTTC.

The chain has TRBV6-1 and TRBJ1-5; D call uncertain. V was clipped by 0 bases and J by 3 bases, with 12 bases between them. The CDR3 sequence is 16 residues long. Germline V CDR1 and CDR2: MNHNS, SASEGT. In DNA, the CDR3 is TGTGCCAGCAGTGAAGCGCGGTCCGGGATCAATCAGCCCCAGCATTTT. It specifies CASSEARSGINQPQHF.

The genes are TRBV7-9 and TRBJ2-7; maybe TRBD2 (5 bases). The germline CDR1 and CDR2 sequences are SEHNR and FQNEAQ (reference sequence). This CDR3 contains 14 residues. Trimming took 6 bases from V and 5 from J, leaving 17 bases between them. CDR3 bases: TGTGCCAGCAGTATCCCTAGGCCCGGGAACGAGCAGTACTTC. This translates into CASSIPRPGNEQYF.

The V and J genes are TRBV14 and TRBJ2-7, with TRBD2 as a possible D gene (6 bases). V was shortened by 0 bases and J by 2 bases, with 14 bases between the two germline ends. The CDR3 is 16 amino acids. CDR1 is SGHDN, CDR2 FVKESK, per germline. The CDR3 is CASSQDASGPPYEQYF. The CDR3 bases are TGTGCCAGCAGCCAAGATGCGAGCGGGCCCCCCTACGAGCAGTACTTC.

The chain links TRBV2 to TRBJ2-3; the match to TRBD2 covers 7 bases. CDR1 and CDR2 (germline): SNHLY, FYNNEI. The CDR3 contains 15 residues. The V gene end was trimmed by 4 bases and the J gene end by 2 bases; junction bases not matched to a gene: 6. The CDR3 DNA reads TGTGCCAGCAGTGCCTCAGAGCGGGACACAGATACGCAGTATTTT. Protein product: CASSASERDTDTQYF.

The CDR3, as DNA: TGTGCCAGCAGCTTAGGACAGGGGGATGGCTACACCTTC. Amino acids: CASSLGQGDGYTF. The V and J genes are TRBV6-4 and TRBJ1-2; 10 positions agree with TRBD1. The CDR3 is made up of 13 amino acids. Germline CDR1 MRHNA, CDR2 SNTAGT. The V segment lost 6 bases and the J segment 6 bases; nucleotides outside the gene matches: 4.

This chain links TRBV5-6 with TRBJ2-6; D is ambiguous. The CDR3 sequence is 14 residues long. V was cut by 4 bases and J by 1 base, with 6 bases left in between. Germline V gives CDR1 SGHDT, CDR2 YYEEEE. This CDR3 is CASSPISGANVLTF. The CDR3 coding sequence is TGTGCCAGCAGCCCTATTTCTGGGGCCAACGTCCTGACTTTC.

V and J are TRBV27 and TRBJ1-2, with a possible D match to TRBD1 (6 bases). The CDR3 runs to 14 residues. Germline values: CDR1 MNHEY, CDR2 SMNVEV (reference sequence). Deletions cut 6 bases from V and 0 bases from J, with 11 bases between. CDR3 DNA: TGTGCCAGCAGGTCCGGGGGCTCTAACTATGGCTACACCTTC. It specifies CASRSGGSNYGYTF.

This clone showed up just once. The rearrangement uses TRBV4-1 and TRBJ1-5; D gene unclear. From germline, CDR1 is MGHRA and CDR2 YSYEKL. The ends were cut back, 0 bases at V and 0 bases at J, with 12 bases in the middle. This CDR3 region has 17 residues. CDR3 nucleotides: TGCGCCAGCAGCCAAGATGGCGACAAATTTAGCAATCAGCCCCAGCATTTT. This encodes CASSQDGDKFSNQPQHF.

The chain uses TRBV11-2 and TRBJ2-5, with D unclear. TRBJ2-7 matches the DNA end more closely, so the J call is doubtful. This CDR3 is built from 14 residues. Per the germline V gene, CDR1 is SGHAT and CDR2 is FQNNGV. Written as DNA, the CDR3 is TGTGCCAGCAGCTTATATTCGGCTGACTACGAGCAGTACTTC. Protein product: CASSLYSADYEQYF.

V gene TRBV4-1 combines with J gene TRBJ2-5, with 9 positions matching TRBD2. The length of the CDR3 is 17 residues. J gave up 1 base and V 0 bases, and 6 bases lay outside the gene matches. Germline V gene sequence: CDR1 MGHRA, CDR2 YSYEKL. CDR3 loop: CASSQETSGFPQETQYF. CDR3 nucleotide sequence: TGCGCCAGCAGCCAAGAGACTAGCGGTTTTCCCCAAGAGACCCAGTACTTC.

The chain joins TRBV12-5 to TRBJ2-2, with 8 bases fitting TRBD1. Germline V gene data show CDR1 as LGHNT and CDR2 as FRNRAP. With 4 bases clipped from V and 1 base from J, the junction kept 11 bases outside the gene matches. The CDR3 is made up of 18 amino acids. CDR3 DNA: TGTGCTAGTGGTTCACCAATCCTCGACAGGGGGAACACCGGGGAGCTGTTTTTT. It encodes CASGSPILDRGNTGELFF.

CDR3 in DNA: TGTGCCTGGAGCTCAAGCGTTGAGCAGTTCTTC. This sequence encodes CAWSSSVEQFF. J is TRBJ2-1 and V is TRBV30; D is uncertain. The CDR3 length is 11 residues. V lost 3 bases and J 9 bases, leaving 9 bases between the germline ends. CDR1 GTSNPN and CDR2 SVGIG come from the germline V gene (reference sequence).

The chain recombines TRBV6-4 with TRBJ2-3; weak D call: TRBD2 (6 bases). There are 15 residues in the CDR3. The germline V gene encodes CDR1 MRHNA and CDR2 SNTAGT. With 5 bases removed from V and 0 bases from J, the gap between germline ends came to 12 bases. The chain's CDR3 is CASSPTGTSTDTQYF. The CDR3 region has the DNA TGTGCCAGCAGTCCAACCGGGACTAGCACAGATACGCAGTATTTT.

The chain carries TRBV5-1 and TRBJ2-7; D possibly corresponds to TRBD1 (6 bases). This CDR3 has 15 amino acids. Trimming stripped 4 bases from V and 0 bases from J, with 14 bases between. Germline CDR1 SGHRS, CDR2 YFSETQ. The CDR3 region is CASSIGTSSSYEQYF. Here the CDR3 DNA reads TGCGCCAGCAGCATCGGGACATCGAGCTCCTACGAGCAGTACTTC.

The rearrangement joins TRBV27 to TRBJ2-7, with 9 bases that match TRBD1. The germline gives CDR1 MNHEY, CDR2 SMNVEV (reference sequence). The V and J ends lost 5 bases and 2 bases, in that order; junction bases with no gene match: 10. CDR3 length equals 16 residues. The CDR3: CASSPTRDRAPYEQYF. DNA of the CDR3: TGTGCCAGCAGTCCGACCCGGGACAGGGCCCCCTACGAGCAGTACTTC.

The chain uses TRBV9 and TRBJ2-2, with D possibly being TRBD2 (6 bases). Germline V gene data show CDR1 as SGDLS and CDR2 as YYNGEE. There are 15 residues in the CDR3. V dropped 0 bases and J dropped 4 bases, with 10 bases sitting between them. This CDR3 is CASSVESGVTGELFF. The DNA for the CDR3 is TGTGCCAGCAGCGTAGAGTCGGGGGTCACCGGGGAGCTGTTTTTT.

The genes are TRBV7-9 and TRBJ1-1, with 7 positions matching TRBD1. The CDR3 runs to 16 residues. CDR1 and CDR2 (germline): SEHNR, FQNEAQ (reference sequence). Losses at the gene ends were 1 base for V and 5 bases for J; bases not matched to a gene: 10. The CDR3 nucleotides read TGTGCCAGCAGCTTAGTGGTCGGAGGGGGCTTGACTGAAGCTTTCTTT. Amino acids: CASSLVVGGGLTEAFF. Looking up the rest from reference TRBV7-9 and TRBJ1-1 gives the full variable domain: DTGVSQNPRHKITKRGQNVTFRCDPISEHNRLYWYRQTLGQGPEFLTYFQNEAQLEKSRLLSDRFSAERPKGSFSTLEIQRTEQGDSAMYLCASSLVVGGGLTEAFFGQGTRLTVV.

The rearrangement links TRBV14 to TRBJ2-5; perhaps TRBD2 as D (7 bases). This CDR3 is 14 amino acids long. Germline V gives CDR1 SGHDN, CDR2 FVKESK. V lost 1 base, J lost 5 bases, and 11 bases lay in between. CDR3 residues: CASSQAGGPETQYF. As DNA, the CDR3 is TGTGCCAGCAGCCAAGCCGGGGGGCCGGAGACCCAGTACTTC.

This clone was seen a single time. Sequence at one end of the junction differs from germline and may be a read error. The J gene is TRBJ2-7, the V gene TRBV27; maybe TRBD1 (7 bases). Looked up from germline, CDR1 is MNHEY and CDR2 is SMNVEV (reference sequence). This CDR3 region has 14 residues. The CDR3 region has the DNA TGTGCCAGTAGTTTAAGGGGGGACAGCTACGAGCAGTACTTC. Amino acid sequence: CASSLRGDSYEQYF.

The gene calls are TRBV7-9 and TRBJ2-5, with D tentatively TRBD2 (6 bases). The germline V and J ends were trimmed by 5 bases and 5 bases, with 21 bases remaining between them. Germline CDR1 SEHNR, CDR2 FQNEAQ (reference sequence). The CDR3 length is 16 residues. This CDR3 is CASSPLLTGDPETQYF. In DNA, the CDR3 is TGTGCCAGCAGCCCTCTCCTCACGGGAGATCCGGAGACCCAGTACTTC.

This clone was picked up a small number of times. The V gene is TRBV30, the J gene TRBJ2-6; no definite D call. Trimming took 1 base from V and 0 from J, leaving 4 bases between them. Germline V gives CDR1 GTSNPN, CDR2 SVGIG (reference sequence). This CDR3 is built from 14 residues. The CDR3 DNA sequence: TGTGCCTGGAGTGACTTCTCTGGGGCCAACGTCCTGACTTTC. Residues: CAWSDFSGANVLTF.

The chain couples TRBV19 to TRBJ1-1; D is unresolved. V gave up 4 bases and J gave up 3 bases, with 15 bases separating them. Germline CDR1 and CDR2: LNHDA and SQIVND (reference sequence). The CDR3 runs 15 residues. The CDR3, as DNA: TGTGCCAGTAGTACCCCTCAGGACGGGGACACTGAAGCTTTCTTT. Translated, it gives CASSTPQDGDTEAFF.